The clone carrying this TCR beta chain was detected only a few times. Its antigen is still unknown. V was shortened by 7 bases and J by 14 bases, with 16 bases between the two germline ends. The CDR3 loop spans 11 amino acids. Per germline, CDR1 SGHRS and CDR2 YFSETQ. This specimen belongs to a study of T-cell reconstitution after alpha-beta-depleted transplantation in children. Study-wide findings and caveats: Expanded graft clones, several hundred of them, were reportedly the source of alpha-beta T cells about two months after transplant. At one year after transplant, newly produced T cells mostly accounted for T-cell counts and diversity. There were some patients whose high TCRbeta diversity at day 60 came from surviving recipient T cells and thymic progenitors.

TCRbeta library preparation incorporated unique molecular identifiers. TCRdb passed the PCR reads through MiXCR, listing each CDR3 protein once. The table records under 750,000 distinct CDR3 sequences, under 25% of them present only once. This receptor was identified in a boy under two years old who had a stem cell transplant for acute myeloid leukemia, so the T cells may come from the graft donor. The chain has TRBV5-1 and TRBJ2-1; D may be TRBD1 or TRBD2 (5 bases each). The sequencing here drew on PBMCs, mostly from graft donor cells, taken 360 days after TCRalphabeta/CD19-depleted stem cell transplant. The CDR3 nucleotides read TGCGCCAGCGCCGGGGTGTGGGGCGAGTTCTTC. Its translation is CASAGVWGEFF.